The subject of this entry is one TCR beta chain. The antigen this receptor binds is unknown. Per-nucleotide qualities are absent, and no much larger clonotype sits a single base away. The data are from a study of T cell responses to AZD1222 COVID-19 vaccine (dated by TCRdb to 2020 to 2023). Context from the whole study: AZD1222 recipients whose second dose came at about 4 weeks and those whose second dose came at about 12 weeks were combined into one group, since spike-specific TCR depth and breadth did not differ between the two schedules. TCR sequencing covered fewer than 250 trial participants: 200 to 220 given two doses of AZD1222 and 26 given two doses of MenACWY control vaccine. Trial participants were enrolled by age into subgroups of 18-55, 56-69 and 70-plus years, and approximately 150, 30 and 60 TCR-sequenced participants, respectively, were included in these subgroups.

The CDR3 regions of human TCRbeta chains were analyzed by immunosequencing. As for the authors' bioinformatics: TCRs in the repertoires were matched against a reference library of SARS-CoV-2-specific TCRs that had been generated with the MIRA antigen-specificity platform. Breadth meant the fraction of unique TCRs that were SARS-CoV-2-associated, whereas depth meant the fraction of total T cells that were SARS-CoV-2-associated. Using the MIRA data, every spike-specific TCR was mapped to the spike region that the TCR reacted to and assigned to either a CD4 or a CD8 class. Log10-transformed breadth and depth values were compared by one-way ANOVA with Sidak's multiple comparisons tests. The clones in this table, taken by TCRdb from immuneACCESS, are in-frame only. Not every clone is retained; where verified, under half of the shortfall comes from an unresolved V gene, and the cause of the rest is unknown. D and trimming come from the DNA, and the V and J calls and clone size come from that table. Counted in this sample were roughly 120,000 clones; 86% of them appeared once. The ten largest account for more than 10% of the sample.

Summary of the overall study and its limitations: No day 14 peak-response samples were available, so repertoires were characterized only after the peak T cell response. Participants were mostly white British and included more females than males, and it was suggested by the authors that clonal diversity may have been underestimated. Vaccine-associated CD4 TCRs spanned the whole spike protein, with dominant responses in regions 160-218 and 743-854. Only 5 to 7 AZD1222 recipients were SARS-CoV-2 seropositive at baseline, limiting conclusions about previously exposed vaccinees. After two AZD1222 doses, both the breadth and the depth of spike-specific TCRs were significantly higher than at day 0 and than in MenACWY recipients. Reportedly, almost half of the unique spike-specific TCRs recognized epitopes lying outside the regions that are mutated in the B.1.351 and B.1.1.7 variants. In the small 56-69-year group, the increase in depth fell short of significance, most likely because of low power.

The time point label here, explained by the study, means: baseline before first vaccination. Samples from vaccinated people were obtained from the UK trials COV001 and COV002, which included a single-blind randomized controlled phase 2/3 trial of AZD1222 (ChAdOx1 nCoV-19) in healthy adults. For TCRbeta chain sequencing, PBMC samples from trial participants were taken at day 0 and at day 28 after the second dose. The sample was peripheral blood, taken on day 0 of AZD1222 vaccination. This clonotype was sampled from an adult in good health.

The bases read TGCGCCAGCAGTCACCCGGGGGCCAACTCTGGAAACACCATATATTTT. The encoded protein is CASSHPGANSGNTIYF. This sequence uses TRBV23-1 and TRBJ1-3, with TRBD1 tentatively as D gene (6 bases match). TRBV23-1 is known as an ORF, though its function is uncertain. Trimming costs V 3 bases and J 0 bases, and their ends lie 12 bases apart. From the cysteine through the phenylalanine, the CDR3 covers 16 amino acids. The only DNA kept is the CDR3, 48 bases in frame from the first base.